One and the same sample provided the 13 T cell receptor beta chains below, sequenced in a study of cytomegalovirus exposure and HLA in healthy donors (dated by TCRdb to 2016 to 2017). Receptor libraries were prepared by the immunoSEQ multiplex PCR assay. A mixture of 60 forward primers for TCR Vbeta segments and 13 reverse primers for TCR Jbeta segments was used in the multiplex PCR. In its TCRdb copy, this immuneACCESS table keeps in-frame sequences only and misses some clones. Where compared with another copy, unresolved V genes explain less than half of these, and the others have no known cause. In all, the sample holds about 82,000 clones, and 60% to 85% of those were seen once. The ten largest make up around 5.1% of the sample. Sample: PBMCs. The receptors come from a male donor in good health and CMV-seropositive.

This rearrangement joins TRBV4-1 to TRBJ1-2, with 7 bases identical to TRBD1. The CDR3 loop spans 17 amino acids. In germline, CDR1 is MGHRA, CDR2 YSYEKL. J lost 8 bases, V lost 0 bases, and 15 bases had no gene match. The CDR3 sequence is CASSQEIMWQGDGGYTF. The CDR3 DNA follows: TGCGCCAGCAGCCAAGAGATCATGTGGCAGGGGGACGGCGGCTACACCTTC.

This sequence joins TRBV6-5 and TRBJ2-7; D is perhaps TRBD2 (7 bases). Germline V gene sequence: CDR1 MNHEY, CDR2 SVGAGI. Trimming left V 5 bases short and J 1 base short, with 12 bases between. This CDR3 has 14 amino acids. CDR3 loop: CASSIAGASYEQYF. The CDR3 nucleotides read TGTGCCAGCAGTATCGCGGGGGCTTCCTACGAGCAGTACTTC.

V gene TRBV5-4 combines with J gene TRBJ2-3, with D possibly TRBD1 on 5 matching bases. The CDR3 runs 14 residues. Germline V gene lookup returns CDR1 SGHNT and CDR2 YYREEE (reference sequence). V was pared by 0 bases and J by 4 bases, with 9 bases between. For the CDR3, the DNA is TGTGCCAGCAGCTTGGAAGGGGTGGCAGATACGCAGTATTTT. Encoded protein: CASSLEGVADTQYF.

This sequence joins TRBV6-5 and TRBJ1-1, with D perhaps TRBD1 (6 bases). The germline V gene encodes CDR1 MNHEY and CDR2 SVGAGI. V was cut by 6 bases and J by 0 bases, with 8 bases left in between. This CDR3 has 13 residues. This CDR3 is CASSTGLNTEAFF. In DNA, the CDR3 is TGTGCCAGCAGCACAGGGTTGAACACTGAAGCTTTCTTT.

The chain is built from TRBV27 and TRBJ2-7; TRBD2 is a possible D gene (7 bases). Germline CDR1 reads MNHEY; CDR2 reads SMNVEV (reference sequence). CDR3 length equals 15 residues. Trimming took 6 bases from V and 2 from J, leaving 17 bases between them. Here the CDR3 reads CASRPGGGGAYEQYF. The CDR3 DNA follows: TGTGCCAGCAGGCCGGGGGGCGGGGGTGCCTACGAGCAGTACTTC.

The chain couples TRBV7-9 to TRBJ2-2; the match to TRBD2 covers 8 bases. The CDR3 totals 17 residues. V trimming: 5 bases; J trimming: 0 bases; junction bases outside the gene matches: 8. CDR1 is SEHNR, CDR2 FQNEAQ, per germline (reference sequence). The CDR3 sequence is CASSHLSGGPNTGELFF. Written as DNA, the CDR3 is TGTGCCAGCAGCCATTTAAGCGGGGGACCGAACACCGGGGAGCTGTTTTTT. The full variable domain, its missing parts supplied by reference TRBV7-9 and TRBJ2-2, is DTGVSQNPRHKITKRGQNVTFRCDPISEHNRLYWYRQTLGQGPEFLTYFQNEAQLEKSRLLSDRFSAERPKGSFSTLEIQRTEQGDSAMYLCASSHLSGGPNTGELFFGEGSRLTVL.

The CDR3 loop is CASSPPQAGANGELFF. DNA of the CDR3: TGTGCCAGCAGCCCCCCCCAAGCGGGAGCGAACGGGGAGCTGTTTTTT. The genes are TRBV11-3 and TRBJ2-2, with 8 positions matching TRBD2. Germline lookup yields CDR1 SGHNT and CDR2 YENEEA. V shed 5 bases and J 7 bases; nucleotides not matched to a gene: 12. The CDR3 contains 16 residues.

This clone has just one count. The rearrangement joins TRBV19 to TRBJ2-2; possibly TRBD1 for D (6 bases). V was shortened by 9 bases and J by 6 bases, with 11 bases between the two germline ends. The CDR3 sequence is 12 residues long. In germline, CDR1 is LNHDA, CDR2 SQIVND (reference sequence). In nucleotides, the CDR3 is TGTGCCAGCGGGGACATTCCCGGGGAGCTGTTTTTT. Protein sequence: CASGDIPGELFF.

The chain joins TRBV19 to TRBJ1-1; D is possibly TRBD1 (6 bases). Trimming pared 1 base from V and 6 bases from J, leaving 15 bases between. This CDR3 region has 15 residues. The germline CDR1 and CDR2 sequences are LNHDA and SQIVND (reference sequence). CDR3 sequence (DNA): TGTGCCAGTAGTATAGGGGAGAGACAGGCAGCTGAAGCTTTCTTT. This translates into CASSIGERQAAEAFF.

The genes are TRBV10-2 and TRBJ2-5; D possibly corresponds to TRBD1 (6 bases). The better agreement between TRBJ2-7 and the DNA end casts doubt on the J call. Germline values: CDR1 WSHSY, CDR2 SAAADI. There are 12 residues in the CDR3. The CDR3 nucleotides are TGCGCCATCCTCCAGGGGCCGGGCGAGCAGTACTTC. It translates to CAILQGPGEQYF.

The rearrangement joins TRBV30 to TRBJ1-4; D call uncertain. Germline CDR1 GTSNPN, CDR2 SVGIG (reference sequence). V lost 5 bases to trimming and J lost 6 bases, with 13 bases between them. CDR3 length equals 13 residues. CDR3 DNA sequence: TGTGCCTGGGGGAGGCACAAGGATGAAAAACTGTTTTTT. As protein: CAWGRHKDEKLFF.

V is TRBV7-8 and J is TRBJ2-5, with 8 positions matching TRBD2. The V segment lost 3 bases and the J segment 0 bases; nucleotides outside the gene matches: 3. The CDR3 extends over 15 amino acids. Germline CDR1 SGHVS, CDR2 FQNEAQ. CDR3 loop: CASSFFGGDQETQYF. As DNA, the CDR3 is TGTGCCAGCAGCTTCTTCGGGGGGGACCAAGAGACCCAGTACTTC.

The CDR3 here is CASSVYRGINEQFF. In nucleotides, the CDR3 is TGTGCCAGCAGCGTCTATCGGGGAATCAATGAGCAGTTCTTC. The chain joins TRBV9 to TRBJ2-1, with a possible D match to TRBD2 (5 bases). Trimming cost V 2 bases and J 6 bases, with 12 bases left between them. CDR3 length: 14 amino acids. CDR1 and CDR2 from the germline V gene are SGDLS and YYNGEE.